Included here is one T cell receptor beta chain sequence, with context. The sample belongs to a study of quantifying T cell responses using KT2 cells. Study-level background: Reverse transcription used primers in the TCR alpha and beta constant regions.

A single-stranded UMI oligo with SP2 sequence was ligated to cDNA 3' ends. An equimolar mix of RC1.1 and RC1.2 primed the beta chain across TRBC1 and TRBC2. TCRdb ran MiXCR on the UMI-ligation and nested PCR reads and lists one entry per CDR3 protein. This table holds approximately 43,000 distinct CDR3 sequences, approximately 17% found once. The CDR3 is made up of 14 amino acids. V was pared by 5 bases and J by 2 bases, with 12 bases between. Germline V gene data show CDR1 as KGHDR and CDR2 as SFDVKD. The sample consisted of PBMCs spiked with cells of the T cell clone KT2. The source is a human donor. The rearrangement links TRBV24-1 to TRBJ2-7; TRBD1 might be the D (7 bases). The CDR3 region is CATSGGTDAYEQYF. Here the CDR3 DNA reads TGTGCCACCAGTGGCGGGACAGATGCCTACGAGCAGTACTTC.